This T cell receptor beta chain was identified in a study of shared clonotypes between healthy human individuals. Per the germline V gene, CDR1 is SGHAT and CDR2 is FQNNGV. The CDR3 extends over 13 amino acids. Between the trimmed V and J ends, which lost 4 bases and 4 bases, there was a span of 11 bases. The donors were all Caucasian adults (living in Nashville, Tennessee). Assay: immunoSEQ multiplex PCR; the TCRdb copy retains only in-frame clones and omits some. The profile covers about 2.5 million clones, with just under 95% appearing a single time and approximately 0.4% taken by the ten largest. For this clone: Other DNA sequences in this specimen translate into the identical CDR3.

The chain joins TRBV11-2 to TRBJ2-7; D is perhaps TRBD1 or TRBD2 (6 bases each). The sequenced material came from naive CD4+ T cells from PBMCs. Described subset: CD45RA+ positively selected. This TCR derives from a man aged 18 to 29 in good health. Some clones in this sample may be carry-over from other donors' samples. CDR3 nucleotide sequence: TGTGCCAGCAGCTCTGGAGGGGGTTACGAGCAGTACTTC. Translating gives CASSSGGGYEQYF.